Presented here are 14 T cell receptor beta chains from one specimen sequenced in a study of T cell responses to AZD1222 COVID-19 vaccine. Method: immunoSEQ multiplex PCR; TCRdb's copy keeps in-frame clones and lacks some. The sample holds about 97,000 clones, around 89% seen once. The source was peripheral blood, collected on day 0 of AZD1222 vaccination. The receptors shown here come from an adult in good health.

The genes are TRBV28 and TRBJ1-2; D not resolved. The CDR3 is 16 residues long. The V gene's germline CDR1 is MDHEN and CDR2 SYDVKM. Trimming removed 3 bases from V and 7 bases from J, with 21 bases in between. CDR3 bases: TGTGCCAGCAGTTTTCCTGCCGCAGCTCTATCCCGTGGCTACACCTTC. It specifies CASSFPAAALSRGYTF.

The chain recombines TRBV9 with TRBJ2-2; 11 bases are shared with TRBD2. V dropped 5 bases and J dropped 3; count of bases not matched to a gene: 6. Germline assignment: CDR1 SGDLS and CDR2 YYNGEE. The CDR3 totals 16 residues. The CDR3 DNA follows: TGTGCCAGCAGTGATATGGGACTAGCGGACACCGGGGAGCTGTTTTTT. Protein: CASSDMGLADTGELFF.

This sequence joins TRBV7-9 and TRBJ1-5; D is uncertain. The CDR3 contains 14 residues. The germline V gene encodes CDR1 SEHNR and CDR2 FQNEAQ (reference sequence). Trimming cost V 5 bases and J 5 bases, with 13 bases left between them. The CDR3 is CASSQVGLYQPQHF. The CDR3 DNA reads TGTGCCAGCAGCCAAGTGGGGTTGTATCAGCCCCAGCATTTT.

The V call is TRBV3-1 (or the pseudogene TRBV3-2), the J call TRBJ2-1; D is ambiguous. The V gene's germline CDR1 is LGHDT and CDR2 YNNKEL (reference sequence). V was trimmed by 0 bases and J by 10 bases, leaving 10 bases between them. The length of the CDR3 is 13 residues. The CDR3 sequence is CASSQDRLREQFF. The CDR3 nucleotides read TGTGCCAGCAGCCAAGATCGCCTTCGGGAGCAGTTCTTC.

CDR3 residues: CASSLDRGLNTEAFF. The CDR3 bases are TGCGCCAGCAGCTTGGACAGGGGGCTGAACACTGAAGCTTTCTTT. V and J are TRBV5-1 and TRBJ1-1; 9 nucleotides agree with TRBD1. CDR3 size: 15 residues. Trimming cost V 0 bases and J 0 bases; bases outside gene matches: 0. The germline gives CDR1 SGHRS, CDR2 YFSETQ.

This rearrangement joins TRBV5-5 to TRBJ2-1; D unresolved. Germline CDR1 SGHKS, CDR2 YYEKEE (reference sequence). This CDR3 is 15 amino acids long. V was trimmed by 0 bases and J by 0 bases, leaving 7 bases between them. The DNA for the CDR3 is TGTGCCAGCAGCTTGGCCGCCAGCTCCTACAATGAGCAGTTCTTC. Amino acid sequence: CASSLAASSYNEQFF.

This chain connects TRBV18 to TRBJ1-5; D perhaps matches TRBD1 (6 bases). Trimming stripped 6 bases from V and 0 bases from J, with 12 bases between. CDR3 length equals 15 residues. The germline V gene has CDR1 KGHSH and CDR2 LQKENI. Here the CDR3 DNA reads TGTGCCAGCTCGCTTGACAGGTATAGCAATCAGCCCCAGCATTTT. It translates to CASSLDRYSNQPQHF.

As DNA, the CDR3 is TGTGCCAGCAGCTTAGATCGTAGGGGGCGCGGCTATGGCTACACCTTC. Protein: CASSLDRRGRGYGYTF. The chain links TRBV11-2 to TRBJ1-2, with 7 bases lining up with TRBD1. Trimming cost V 0 bases and J 4 bases; bases outside gene matches: 8. This CDR3 contains 16 residues. The germline V gene encodes CDR1 SGHAT and CDR2 FQNNGV.

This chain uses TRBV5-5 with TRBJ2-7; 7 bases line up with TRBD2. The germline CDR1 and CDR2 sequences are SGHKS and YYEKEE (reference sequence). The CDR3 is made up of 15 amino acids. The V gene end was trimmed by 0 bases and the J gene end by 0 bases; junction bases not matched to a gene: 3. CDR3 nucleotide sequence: TGTGCCAGCAGCTTGGCCGGGACTACCTCCTACGAGCAGTACTTC. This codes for CASSLAGTTSYEQYF.

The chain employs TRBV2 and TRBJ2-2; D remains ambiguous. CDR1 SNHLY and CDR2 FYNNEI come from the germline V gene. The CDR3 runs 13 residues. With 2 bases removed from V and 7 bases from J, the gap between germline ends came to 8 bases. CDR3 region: CASSEQYIGELFF. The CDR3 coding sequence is TGTGCCAGCAGTGAACAATATATCGGGGAGCTGTTTTTT.

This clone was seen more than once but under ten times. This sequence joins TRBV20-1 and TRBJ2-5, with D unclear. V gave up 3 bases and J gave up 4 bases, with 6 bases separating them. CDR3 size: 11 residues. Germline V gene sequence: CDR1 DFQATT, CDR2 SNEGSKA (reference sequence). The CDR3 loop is CSASWGETQYF. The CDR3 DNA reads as TGCAGTGCTAGTTGGGGAGAGACCCAGTACTTC.

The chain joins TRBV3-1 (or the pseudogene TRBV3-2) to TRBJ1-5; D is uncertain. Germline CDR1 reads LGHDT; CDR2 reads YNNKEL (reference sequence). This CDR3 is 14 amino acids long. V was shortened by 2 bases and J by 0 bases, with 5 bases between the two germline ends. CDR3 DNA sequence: TGTGCCAGCAGCCAACAGAATAGCAATCAGCCCCAGCATTTT. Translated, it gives CASSQQNSNQPQHF.

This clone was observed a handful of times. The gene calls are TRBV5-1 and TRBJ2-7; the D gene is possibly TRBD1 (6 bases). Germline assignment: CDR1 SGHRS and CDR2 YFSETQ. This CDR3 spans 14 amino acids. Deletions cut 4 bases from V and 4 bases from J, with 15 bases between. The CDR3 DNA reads TGCGCCAGCAGCATGACCGGACAGTTTTACGAGCAGTACTTC. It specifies CASSMTGQFYEQYF.

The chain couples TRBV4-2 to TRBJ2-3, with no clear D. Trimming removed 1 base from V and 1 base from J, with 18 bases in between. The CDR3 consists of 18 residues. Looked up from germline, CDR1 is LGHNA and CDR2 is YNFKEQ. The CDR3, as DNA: TGTGCCAGCAGCCAAGTAGGGCTTAGGGATAGCCGCACAGATACGCAGTATTTT. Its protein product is CASSQVGLRDSRTDTQYF.